This T cell receptor (beta chain) is from a study of shared clonotypes between healthy human individuals. Turning to the study itself: Each donor's CD8 memory used one plate, CD8 naive two, each CD4 subset three.

In the case of this clone: The antigen is unknown.

Germline CDR1 reads SGHRS; CDR2 reads YFSETQ. The CDR3 runs to 15 residues. Deletions cut 4 bases from V and 0 bases from J, with 8 bases between. The repertoire was sequenced with immunoSEQ multiplex PCR; TCRdb's copy has only in-frame clones and lacks some. The top ten clones hold 0.13% of a sample with 2,100,000 or so clones, 90% to 96% of them seen once. Study findings and constraints: Clonotypes shared by all four donors outscored non-shared clonotypes in generation probability.

The V gene is TRBV5-1, the J gene TRBJ1-6; D not certain. The sequence was obtained from a man between 18 and 29 years old in good health. The source material was naive CD4+ T cells sorted from blood. Sample subset: CD45RA+ positively selected. The CDR3 spells CASSRESSYNSPLHF. CDR3 nucleotide sequence: TGCGCCAGCAGCAGGGAGAGCTCCTATAATTCACCCCTCCACTTT.